The present entry profiles one TCR beta chain with its context. Its antigen is not known. The data originate from a study of human T cells and chemical hapten exposure. Time point indicated: patch test 3, about 24 weeks after DPC sensitization. Treatment noted: therapeutic diphenylcyclopropenone sensitization with weekly scalp DPC. TCRdb used MiXCR to reprocess the RACE reads, holding one entry per CDR3 protein. The sample has approximately 86,000 distinct CDR3 sequences; approximately 11% are singletons. Whole-study results and caveats: It should be noted that donors had alopecia, so their immune response may differ from healthy people's.

Material: whole blood, obtained in connection with sensitization to the hapten diphenylcyclopropenone (DPC). The TCR originated in a young woman with alopecia areata. Some clones in this sample may be carry-over from other donors' samples.

The CDR3 protein is CASSVSTSGGQKDTQYF. In nucleotides, the CDR3 is TGTGCCAGCAGCGTATCGACTAGCGGGGGGCAGAAAGATACGCAGTATTTT. The J gene is TRBJ2-3, the V gene TRBV7-9, with 13 bases lining up with TRBD2. There are 17 residues in the CDR3. The V gene's germline CDR1 is SEHNR and CDR2 FQNEAQ (reference sequence). V shed 5 bases and J 5 bases; nucleotides not matched to a gene: 10.